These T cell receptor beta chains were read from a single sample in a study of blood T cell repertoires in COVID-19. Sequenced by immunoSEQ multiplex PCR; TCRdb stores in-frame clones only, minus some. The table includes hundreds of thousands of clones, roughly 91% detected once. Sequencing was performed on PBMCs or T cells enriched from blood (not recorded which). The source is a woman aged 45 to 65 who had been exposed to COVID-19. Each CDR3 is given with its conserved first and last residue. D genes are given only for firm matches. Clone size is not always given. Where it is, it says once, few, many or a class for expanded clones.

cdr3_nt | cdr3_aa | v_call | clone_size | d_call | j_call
TGTGCCACCAGCAGCGGAGGGACTAGCGGGGGGTATTCGAATGAGCAGTTCTTC | CATSSGGTSGGYSNEQFF | TRBV15 | NA | TRBD2 | TRBJ2-1
TGTGCCAGCAGTGACCCTCGGGACAGCTATCCCTATGGCTACACCTTC | CASSDPRDSYPYGYTF | TRBV28 | NA | TRBD1 | TRBJ1-2
TGTGCCAGCAGCCAAATACAGAACAGCTACGAGCAGTACTTC | CASSQIQNSYEQYF | TRBV3-1/TRBV3-2 | NA | NA | TRBJ2-7
TGTGCCAGCAGTTTAGAGGGCAGCCGACCCCAGTACTTC | CASSLEGSRPQYF | TRBV28 | NA | NA | TRBJ2-7
TGTGCCAGCAGTCGGACAGGGGGCCCCACTGAAGCTTTCTTT | CASSRTGGPTEAFF | TRBV6-5 | NA | TRBD1 | TRBJ1-1
TGTGCTAGTGGGAAAGGGGACAGGTCCTACAATGAGCAGTTCTTC | CASGKGDRSYNEQFF | TRBV12-5 | NA | TRBD1 | TRBJ2-1
TGTGCCAGCAGCCAATATCTCGACATCAATCAGCCCCAGCATTTT | CASSQYLDINQPQHF | TRBV3-1/TRBV3-2 | NA | NA | TRBJ1-5
TGTGCCATCGGTGCACGGACAGGGGAGACTGAAGCTTTCTTT | CAIGARTGETEAFF | TRBV10-3 | NA | TRBD1 | TRBJ1-1
TGTGCCACCAGTGATTTCCCAGGAGGACAGGCTGAAGCTTTCTTT | CATSDFPGGQAEAFF | TRBV24-1 | NA | TRBD1 | TRBJ1-1
TGTGCCAGCGGACAACAGGGGGGCTCCTACAATGAGCAGTTCTTC | CASGQQGGSYNEQFF | TRBV3-1/TRBV3-2 | NA | TRBD1 | TRBJ2-1
TGTGCCAGCAGCCAATCTAGGGACAACAATTCACCCCTCCACTTT | CASSQSRDNNSPLHF | TRBV4-2 | NA | NA | TRBJ1-6
TGTGCCAGCAGTCCACCGGACAGGGGGCGATCCTACAATGAGCAGTTCTTC | CASSPPDRGRSYNEQFF | TRBV28 | NA | TRBD1 | TRBJ2-1
TGTGCCAGCAGCCAAGATTTGCCCAGCTACAATGAGCAGTTCTTC | CASSQDLPSYNEQFF | TRBV4-2 | NA | NA | TRBJ2-1
TGTGCCAGCAGCTCGGGACAACGAAACTACAATGAGCAGTTCTTC | CASSSGQRNYNEQFF | TRBV7-2 | NA | NA | TRBJ2-1
TGTGCCAGCAGCGTGGTAGCCGGAGAACTGTTTTTT | CASSVVAGELFF | TRBV9 | NA | NA | TRBJ1-4
TGTGCCAGCTCACCGACCGGGACTGTCTCCTACGAGCAGTACTTC | CASSPTGTVSYEQYF | TRBV18 | NA | NA | TRBJ2-7
TGTGCCAGCAGCTTAGGCGACAGGGAGAGCTATGGCTACACCTTC | CASSLGDRESYGYTF | TRBV7-9 | NA | TRBD1 | TRBJ1-2
TGTGCCAGCGGACAGCCCTATGGCTACACCTTC | CASGQPYGYTF | TRBV28 | NA | NA | TRBJ1-2
TGTGCCAGCAGCTTGGCGGGCTCCGCCACGGGATTCACAGATACGCAGTATTTT | CASSLAGSATGFTDTQYF | TRBV5-4 | NA | NA | TRBJ2-3
TGTGCCAGCAGCTTAGCTGACAGGGGCTACACCTTC | CASSLADRGYTF | TRBV7-2 | NA | NA | TRBJ1-2
TGCGCCAGCAGAAGAGGGTCGGAAACTGAAGCTTTCTTT | CASRRGSETEAFF | TRBV5-1 | NA | NA | TRBJ1-1
TGTGCCAGCAGCTTCACAGGGGTATATGGCTACACCTTC | CASSFTGVYGYTF | TRBV6-5 | once | TRBD1 | TRBJ1-2
TGCGCCAGCAGAGGGACAGGAACCTACAATGAGCAGTTCTTC | CASRGTGTYNEQFF | TRBV5-1 | NA | TRBD1 | TRBJ2-1
TGTGCCAGCAGTTTAATGTACAGGGATGAAAAACTGTTTTTT | CASSLMYRDEKLFF | TRBV28 | NA | NA | TRBJ1-4
TGTGCCAGCAGCTTAGAAGCAGGGATGAATGGCTACACCTTC | CASSLEAGMNGYTF | TRBV7-9 | NA | NA | TRBJ1-2
TGCGCCAGCAGCTTGGGACAGAACCAAGAGACCCAGTACTTC | CASSLGQNQETQYF | TRBV5-1 | NA | NA | TRBJ2-5
TGTGCCAGCAGTTTCACATACAACACAGATACGCAGTATTTT | CASSFTYNTDTQYF | TRBV27 | NA | NA | TRBJ2-3
TGTGCCAGCAGCGCAGACTACTACGAGCAGTACTTC | CASSADYYEQYF | TRBV7-9 | NA | NA | TRBJ2-7
TGTGCCAGCAGCTGGATGACAGGGGGCCCTTCCTACGAGCAGTACTTC | CASSWMTGGPSYEQYF | TRBV5-6 | NA | TRBD1 | TRBJ2-7
TGTGCCAGTACCCCCAGGGGATCCTATAATTCACCCCTCCACTTT | CASTPRGSYNSPLHF | TRBV19 | NA | NA | TRBJ1-6
TGTGCTAGCAGCTCTTTGAGCGGGGGGCGGTTGGGAACTGAGACCCAGTACTTC | CASSSLSGGRLGTETQYF | TRBV7-7 | NA | TRBD2 | TRBJ2-5
TGTGCCACCAGCAGAGATCGCGGACAGTACAATCAGCCCCAGCATTTT | CATSRDRGQYNQPQHF | TRBV15 | NA | NA | TRBJ1-5
TGCGCCAGCAGCCAAGTCCGACAATCAAATAATTCACCCCTCCACTTT | CASSQVRQSNNSPLHF | TRBV4-1 | NA | NA | TRBJ1-6
TGTGCCAGCAGTTTGCAGGCAGGGCAGGGCTACACCTTC | CASSLQAGQGYTF | TRBV28 | NA | NA | TRBJ1-2
TGTGCCAGCACCCCGATTGTAGGGGGCAATCAGCCCCAGCATTTT | CASTPIVGGNQPQHF | TRBV6-5 | few | NA | TRBJ1-5
TGTGCCAGCTCACCTAGCGTTCCCCCCTACGAGCAGTACTTC | CASSPSVPPYEQYF | TRBV18 | NA | NA | TRBJ2-7
TGTGCCAGCAGTGAAGTGATGGGGGCAGGGGGCATTGACAATGAGCAGTTCTTC | CASSEVMGAGGIDNEQFF | TRBV2 | NA | TRBD1 | TRBJ2-1
TGCGCCAGCAGCTTGGCCCCGGACGGAGGTCTTGGAGGCTACACCTTC | CASSLAPDGGLGGYTF | TRBV5-1 | once | NA | TRBJ1-2
TGTGCCAGCAGCTCGACAGGGGGCTCGAACACCGGGGAGCTGTTTTTT | CASSSTGGSNTGELFF | TRBV5-8 | few | TRBD1 | TRBJ2-2
TGTGCCTGGAGTCCGAGGTGGACCAAAGAGGGAGATACGCAGTATTTT | CAWSPRWTKEGDTQYF | TRBV30 | NA | NA | TRBJ2-3